Below are 28 T cell receptor beta chains sequenced from a single sample in a study of T cell repertoires in cytomegalovirus infection. For these receptors, no antigen is known. TCRdb reprocessed the reads via MiXCR and lists one record per CDR3 protein. The table records roughly 500,000 distinct CDR3 sequences, approximately 46% of them present only once. Sequenced here: cultured PBMCs, sampled from culture after CMV antigen stimulation. These receptors all come from a human donor in good health (CMV status not recorded). Some clones in this sample may be carry-over from other donors' samples.

V gene TRBV7-4 combines with J gene TRBJ2-7; 11 bases match TRBD1. The V segment lost 2 bases and the J segment 7 bases; nucleotides outside the gene matches: 7. This CDR3 is 15 amino acids long. Germline V gene sequence: CDR1 SGHVT, CDR2 SQSDAQ. This CDR3 is CASSLPGQGGREQYF. Written as DNA, the CDR3 is TGTGCCAGCAGCTTACCGGGACAGGGGGGAAGAGAGCAGTACTTC.

This chain joins TRBV7-2 and TRBJ1-5; unclear D gene. With 2 bases removed from V and 0 bases from J, the gap between germline ends came to 11 bases. The CDR3 loop spans 16 amino acids. In germline, CDR1 is SGHTA, CDR2 FQGNSA. The chain's CDR3 is CASSLRPGDSNQPQHF. CDR3 sequence (DNA): TGTGCCAGCAGCTTAAGGCCAGGCGATAGCAATCAGCCCCAGCATTTT.

This clonotype was picked up a small number of times. The chain is built from TRBV28 and TRBJ2-7; no clear D. Germline loops: CDR1 MDHEN, CDR2 SYDVKM. V shed 1 base and J shed 4 bases, with 8 bases lying between them. The CDR3 length is 13 residues. The CDR3 spells CASSLFGRYEQYF. CDR3 nucleotide sequence: TGTGCCAGCAGTTTATTCGGCAGATACGAGCAGTACTTC.

The gene calls are TRBV28 and TRBJ2-3; D not certain. The CDR3 has 12 amino acids. Germline-derived CDR1 and CDR2 are MDHEN and SYDVKM. Trimming shortened V by 5 bases and J by 2 bases, and 5 bases separated the two germline ends. Here the CDR3 DNA reads TGTGCCAGCAGTCCCATCACAGATACGCAGTATTTT. Its protein product is CASSPITDTQYF.

The chain employs TRBV10-3 and TRBJ2-7, with D perhaps given as TRBD1 or TRBD2 (6 bases each). The CDR3 has 16 residues. The V end was cut by 10 bases, the J end by 1 base, with 23 bases between. The germline gives CDR1 ENHRY, CDR2 SYGVKD. The CDR3, as DNA: TGTGCCACCATCTCAGGGGCGGGGCTTGGGTCCTACGAGCAGTACTTC. It specifies CATISGAGLGSYEQYF.

The chain combines TRBV4-1 with TRBJ2-7; D call uncertain. V lost 3 bases, J lost 5 bases, and 17 bases lay in between. The CDR3 covers 15 residues. CDR1 and CDR2 from the germline V gene are MGHRA and YSYEKL. CDR3 residues: CASSHLGRQNNEQYF. The DNA for the CDR3 is TGCGCCAGCAGCCATTTAGGGCGCCAGAATAACGAGCAGTACTTC.

The V and J genes are TRBV5-4 and TRBJ2-7; TRBD2 agrees at 11 bases. J gave up 5 bases and V 4 bases, and 8 bases lay outside the gene matches. This CDR3 contains 15 residues. The germline V gene has CDR1 SGHNT and CDR2 YYREEE (reference sequence). The CDR3 nucleotides are TGTGCCAGCAGCACCCCGGGACTAGCGGTTAACGAGCAGTACTTC. Its translation is CASSTPGLAVNEQYF.

In its sample, this clonotype was seen once. The CDR3 spells CATSDSDRRYGYTF. The CDR3 region has the DNA TGTGCCACCAGTGATTCGGACAGGAGATATGGCTACACCTTC. The chain links TRBV24-1 to TRBJ1-2, with 7 bases fitting TRBD1. The junction had 4 bases not matched to a gene; V was cut back by 2 bases and J by 5 bases. The CDR3 has 14 residues. Germline V gene lookup returns CDR1 KGHDR and CDR2 SFDVKD.

The gene calls are TRBV6-6 and TRBJ1-4, with 7 bases lining up with TRBD1. The CDR3 runs to 15 residues. The germline CDR1 and CDR2 sequences are MNHNY and SVGAGI (reference sequence). V lost 0 bases, J lost 7 bases, and 5 bases stayed unmatched. The CDR3 DNA reads TGTGCCAGCAGTTACTCGACAGGGTCGAGTGAAAAACTGTTTTTT. It specifies CASSYSTGSSEKLFF.

This clonotype was detected ten times or more. The J gene is TRBJ2-3, the V gene TRBV7-2; 8 bases fit TRBD2. There are 16 residues in the CDR3. Trimming at V came to 3 bases and at J to 6 bases, leaving 11 bases not matched to a gene. Germline CDR1 and CDR2: SGHTA and FQGNSA. DNA of the CDR3: TGTGCCAGCAGCTTTAAGCGGGGGAGGTACTTCGATACGCAGTATTTT. Amino acid sequence: CASSFKRGRYFDTQYF.

This sequence joins TRBV12-3 or TRBV12-4 and TRBJ1-2; tentative D call: TRBD1 (6 bases). The germline V and J ends were trimmed by 5 bases and 6 bases, with 16 bases remaining between them. The length of the CDR3 is 14 residues. The CDR3 is CASSPRGRMNGYTF. Here the CDR3 DNA reads TGTGCCAGCAGTCCCCGGGGGCGTATGAATGGCTACACCTTC.

The rearrangement links TRBV12-3 or TRBV12-4 to TRBJ1-4; TRBD1 is a possible D gene (5 bases). There are 14 residues in the CDR3. Trimming stripped 4 bases from V and 8 bases from J, with 14 bases between. CDR3 nucleotide sequence: TGTGCCAGCAGTTCCGGGACTTCGGGCGAAAAACTGTTTTTT. It translates to CASSSGTSGEKLFF.

This chain uses TRBV6-5 with TRBJ1-3; 10 positions match TRBD1. Germline V gives CDR1 MNHEY, CDR2 SVGAGI. The CDR3 is 17 amino acids. V lost 6 bases to trimming and J lost 0 bases; unmatched junction nucleotides: 8. The CDR3 nucleotides are TGTGCCAGCAGATCCCCGGGACAGGGGTACTCTGGAAACACCATATATTTT. This gives the protein CASRSPGQGYSGNTIYF.

This clonotype was seen more than once but under ten times. The chain has TRBV7-9 and TRBJ2-2; a possible D gene is TRBD1 (8 bases). V was trimmed by 4 bases and J by 4 bases, leaving 22 bases between them. CDR1 is SEHNR and CDR2 is FQNEAQ in the germline V gene (reference sequence). This CDR3 region has 18 residues. The CDR3 nucleotides are TGTGCCAGCAGCTCAGAGAACAGGGGGGGACTGACCACCGGGGAGCTGTTTTTT. It encodes CASSSENRGGLTTGELFF. The full variable domain, with the rest looked up from reference TRBV7-9 and TRBJ2-2, is DTGVSQNPRHKITKRGQNVTFRCDPISEHNRLYWYRQTLGQGPEFLTYFQNEAQLEKSRLLSDRFSAERPKGSFSTLEIQRTEQGDSAMYLCASSSENRGGLTTGELFFGEGSRLTVL.

This sequence joins TRBV28 and TRBJ2-1, with TRBD2 as a possible D gene (5 bases). Germline loops: CDR1 MDHEN, CDR2 SYDVKM. Trimming removed 6 bases at V and 5 bases at J, with 17 bases between. The CDR3 consists of 15 residues. CDR3 in DNA: TGTGCCAGCAGCACCTCGGGGAGCGGCCACAATGAGCAGTTCTTC. This encodes CASSTSGSGHNEQFF.

The chain has TRBV6-6 and TRBJ1-4, with D possibly TRBD1 on 5 matching bases. V was pared by 2 bases and J by 7 bases, with 26 bases between. CDR3 length equals 19 residues. Germline V lookup: CDR1 MNHNY, CDR2 SVGAGI (reference sequence). The CDR3 coding sequence is TGTGCCAGCAGTTACGTGACAGTCGGTAGACTACGTGTGGGTGAAAAACTGTTTTTT. Translation: CASSYVTVGRLRVGEKLFF.

This clonotype has just a few counts. V gene TRBV7-2 combines with J gene TRBJ1-1; D is uncertain. The germline V and J ends were trimmed by 4 bases and 4 bases, with 10 bases remaining between them. Germline loops: CDR1 SGHTA, CDR2 FQGNSA. This CDR3 is built from 13 residues. CDR3 in amino acids: CASSYPVGTEAFF. DNA of the CDR3: TGTGCCAGCAGCTATCCCGTAGGCACTGAAGCTTTCTTT.

Only a few counts were recorded for this clonotype. The V gene is TRBV12-3 or TRBV12-4, the J gene TRBJ2-7, with TRBD2 matching 13 bases. The length of the CDR3 is 13 residues. V was clipped by 5 bases and J by 11 bases; unmatched bases: 6. The DNA of the CDR3 is TGTGCCAGCAGTCCTGGACTAGCGGGAGTGGAGTACTTC. This sequence encodes CASSPGLAGVEYF.

V usage is TRBV20-1 and J usage is TRBJ2-2, with D tentatively TRBD2 (7 bases). V lost 0 bases, J lost 5 bases, and 10 bases lay in between. Germline loops: CDR1 DFQATT, CDR2 SNEGSKA (reference sequence). This CDR3 is 14 amino acids long. The CDR3 region is CSARERGPTGELFF. CDR3 in DNA: TGCAGTGCTAGAGAGCGGGGGCCAACCGGGGAGCTGTTTTTT.

J is TRBJ2-1 and V is TRBV4-1, with no clear D. Germline CDR1 and CDR2: MGHRA and YSYEKL. This CDR3 contains 13 residues. Trimming removed 2 bases from V and 7 bases from J, with 9 bases in between. The CDR3 loop is CASSQLSQNEQFF. CDR3 nucleotide sequence: TGCGCCAGCAGCCAACTTTCCCAAAATGAGCAGTTCTTC.

This rearrangement joins TRBV6-5 to TRBJ1-2; D gene uncertain. Trimming left V 0 bases short and J 4 bases short, with 15 bases between. Germline lookup yields CDR1 MNHEY and CDR2 SVGAGI. This CDR3 is built from 16 residues. CDR3: CASSYSTILGIYGYTF. DNA for the CDR3: TGTGCCAGCAGTTACTCGACCATTCTGGGAATCTATGGCTACACCTTC.

The chain carries TRBV7-8 and TRBJ2-3, with TRBD1 as a possible D gene (6 bases). In germline, CDR1 is SGHVS, CDR2 FQNEAQ. There are 13 residues in the CDR3. The germline V and J ends were trimmed by 0 bases and 10 bases, with 11 bases remaining between them. The CDR3 region is CASSLASPGAQYF. DNA of the CDR3: TGTGCCAGCAGCTTAGCTAGTCCAGGGGCGCAGTATTTT.

This clonotype has just a few counts. The genes are TRBV7-9 and TRBJ2-3; possible D gene TRBD2, 8 bases. The V and J ends lost 1 base and 4 bases respectively, with 15 bases between them. From germline, CDR1 is SEHNR and CDR2 FQNEAQ (reference sequence). The CDR3 totals 16 residues. The CDR3 sequence is CASSLVSGGGPDTQYF. Written as DNA, the CDR3 is TGTGCCAGCAGCTTAGTGTCGGGAGGGGGCCCAGATACGCAGTATTTT. The whole variable domain, remainder taken from reference TRBV7-9 and TRBJ2-3, is DTGVSQNPRHKITKRGQNVTFRCDPISEHNRLYWYRQTLGQGPEFLTYFQNEAQLEKSRLLSDRFSAERPKGSFSTLEIQRTEQGDSAMYLCASSLVSGGGPDTQYFGPGTRLTVL.

J is TRBJ1-4 and V is TRBV12-3 or TRBV12-4; possible D gene TRBD1, 5 bases. There are 14 residues in the CDR3. The V gene lost 5 bases and the J gene lost 6 bases, with 13 bases spanning the gap. Here the CDR3 reads CASSPGRQDEKLFF. In nucleotides, the CDR3 is TGTGCCAGCAGTCCAGGGAGGCAAGATGAAAAACTGTTTTTT.

This clonotype was counted a few times. The V call is TRBV15, the J call TRBJ1-6, with D possibly being TRBD1 (5 bases). V was trimmed by 0 bases and J by 6 bases, leaving 15 bases between them. Germline V gene data show CDR1 as LNHNV and CDR2 as YYDKDF (reference sequence). The CDR3 spans 17 residues. The chain's CDR3 is CATSRDRVRELNSPLHF. In DNA, the CDR3 is TGTGCCACCAGCAGAGATCGTGTCAGGGAGCTTAATTCACCCCTCCACTTT.

The chain carries TRBV6-5 and TRBJ2-3, with D tentatively TRBD2 (5 bases). The CDR3 has 11 residues. The germline V gene encodes CDR1 MNHEY and CDR2 SVGAGI. Trimming took off 8 bases at V and 6 bases at J, with 9 bases between the two ends. CDR3 sequence reads: CASLRGDTQYF. The DNA for the CDR3 is TGTGCCAGCCTTCGCGGGGATACGCAGTATTTT.

This clonotype was observed at least ten times. The chain links TRBV7-8 to TRBJ1-1; possible D gene TRBD1, 5 bases. The V end was cut by 4 bases, the J end by 0 bases, with 18 bases between. CDR1 is SGHVS and CDR2 is FQNEAQ in the germline V gene. The CDR3 covers 17 residues. Here the CDR3 DNA reads TGTGCCAGCAGCTGGGAGGCCGTGGCCAGGGTGAACACTGAAGCTTTCTTT. It specifies CASSWEAVARVNTEAFF.

Only a few counts were recorded for this clonotype. This sequence joins TRBV7-9 and TRBJ1-3; D not resolved. There are 16 residues in the CDR3. The V gene's germline CDR1 is SEHNR and CDR2 FQNEAQ (reference sequence). Trimming took 4 bases from V and 7 from J, leaving 20 bases between them. CDR3 sequence: CASSSSAGVRRNTIYF. CDR3 sequence (DNA): TGTGCCAGCAGCTCTTCTGCCGGGGTTCGTCGGAACACCATATATTTT.